The 31 T cell receptor beta chains below all came from one sample that was sequenced in a study of cytomegalovirus exposure and HLA in healthy donors. The PCR employed 60 Vbeta primers together with 13 Jbeta primers. Sequenced by immunoSEQ multiplex PCR; TCRdb stores in-frame clones only, minus some. In the table there are roughly 180,000 clones, more than 65% of which are singletons. The sample was PBMCs. Source of these receptors: a man aged 25-40 years in good health and CMV-seronegative.

V usage is TRBV30 and J usage is TRBJ2-1; TRBD2 aligns across 9 bases. The trim removed 2 bases at V and 9 bases at J, leaving 2 bases unmatched. This CDR3 has 12 residues. Germline lookup yields CDR1 GTSNPN and CDR2 SVGIG (reference sequence). The chain's CDR3 is CAWSIAGVEQFF. The CDR3 nucleotides are TGTGCCTGGAGTATAGCGGGAGTTGAGCAGTTCTTC.

This chain joins TRBV5-4 and TRBJ2-5; 7 bases match TRBD2. This CDR3 contains 16 residues. Germline V gene lookup returns CDR1 SGHNT and CDR2 YYREEE (reference sequence). The V and J ends lost 2 bases and 1 base, in that order; junction bases with no gene match: 8. In DNA form, the CDR3 reads TGTGCCAGCAGCTTCCCCCCCCTAGCGGCCCAAGAGACCCAGTACTTC. Translated, it gives CASSFPPLAAQETQYF.

The rearrangement joins TRBV30 to TRBJ2-5; 7 positions agree with TRBD2. Germline V gene lookup returns CDR1 GTSNPN and CDR2 SVGIG (reference sequence). Trimming cost V 4 bases and J 2 bases; bases outside gene matches: 1. The CDR3 is made up of 12 amino acids. The CDR3: CAWTSGQETQYF. In DNA, the CDR3 is TGTGCCTGGACTAGCGGACAAGAGACCCAGTACTTC. Together with reference TRBV30 and TRBJ2-5, the CDR3 gives the full variable domain: SQTIHQWPATLVQPVGSPLSLECTVEGTSNPNLYWYRQAAGRGLQLLFYSVGIGQISSEVPQNLSASRPQDRQFILSSKKLLLSDSGFYLCAWTSGQETQYFGPGTRLLVL.

This clone was detected a few times. The chain has TRBV10-1 and TRBJ2-1, with D possibly TRBD1 on 5 matching bases. V was cut by 3 bases and J by 4 bases, with 10 bases left in between. This CDR3 region has 14 residues. Germline CDR1 is WNHNN and CDR2 is SYGVQD (reference sequence). The CDR3 nucleotides read TGCGCCAGCAGTGACCGTACAGGATACAATGAGCAGTTCTTC. The encoded protein is CASSDRTGYNEQFF.

V and J are TRBV7-3 and TRBJ2-1; 9 positions match TRBD2. CDR1 is SGHTA, CDR2 FQGTGA, per germline. Trimming removed 2 bases from V and 7 bases from J; junction bases left unmatched: 9. This CDR3 has 16 amino acids. CDR3 DNA sequence: TGTGCCAGCAGCTTAGGGGGGACTAGCACACCGAATGAGCAGTTCTTC. Encoded protein: CASSLGGTSTPNEQFF.

The rearrangement joins TRBV5-1 to TRBJ1-5; D ambiguous. Between the trimmed V and J ends, which lost 1 base and 2 bases, there was a span of 7 bases. The CDR3 is 14 residues long. CDR1 SGHRS and CDR2 YFSETQ come from the germline V gene. This CDR3 reads CASSLRGGNQPQHF. The CDR3 nucleotides read TGCGCCAGCAGCTTGCGGGGTGGCAATCAGCCCCAGCATTTT. Supplemented by reference TRBV5-1 and TRBJ1-5, the full variable domain reads KAGVTQTPRYLIKTRGQQVTLSCSPISGHRSVSWYQQTPGQGLQFLFEYFSETQRNKGNFPGRFSGRQFSNSRSEMNVSTLELGDSALYLCASSLRGGNQPQHFGDGTRLSIL.

V and J are TRBV19 and TRBJ1-5; tentative D call: TRBD1 (5 bases). Trimming cost V 5 bases and J 7 bases, with 15 bases left between them. The CDR3 totals 14 residues. Per the germline V gene, CDR1 is LNHDA and CDR2 is SQIVND (reference sequence). Here the CDR3 reads CASSWGTAGQPQHF. CDR3 in DNA: TGTGCCAGTAGTTGGGGGACCGCGGGGCAGCCCCAGCATTTT.

This clone was seen a few times. This chain uses TRBV6-5 with TRBJ1-6; tentative D call: TRBD1 (6 bases). The germline V gene has CDR1 MNHEY and CDR2 SVGAGI. Trimming removed 0 bases from V and 7 bases from J, with 10 bases in between. The CDR3 is 15 amino acids. CDR3 region: CASSYSQGINSPLHF. CDR3 sequence (DNA): TGTGCCAGCAGTTACTCGCAGGGGATAAATTCACCCCTCCACTTT.

The chain joins TRBV5-6 to TRBJ2-7, with 10 bases identical to TRBD2. With 4 bases clipped from V and 2 bases from J, the junction kept 6 bases outside the gene matches. CDR1 and CDR2 (germline): SGHDT, YYEEEE. The length of the CDR3 is 15 residues. The CDR3 nucleotides are TGTGCCAGCAGCGAGAGCGGGAGGGCCCCCTACGAGCAGTACTTC. This codes for CASSESGRAPYEQYF.

V is TRBV7-9 and J is TRBJ2-5; maybe TRBD2 (5 bases). CDR3 length equals 15 residues. Trimming cost V 5 bases and J 5 bases, with 18 bases left between them. Germline V gene lookup returns CDR1 SEHNR and CDR2 FQNEAQ (reference sequence). This CDR3 is CASSQNSDSRETQYF. CDR3 coding DNA: TGTGCCAGCAGCCAGAATAGCGATAGTCGGGAGACCCAGTACTTC. Complete variable domain (other parts from reference TRBV7-9 and TRBJ2-5): DTGVSQNPRHKITKRGQNVTFRCDPISEHNRLYWYRQTLGQGPEFLTYFQNEAQLEKSRLLSDRFSAERPKGSFSTLEIQRTEQGDSAMYLCASSQNSDSRETQYFGPGTRLLVL.

This chain links TRBV19 with TRBJ1-2; 8 bases are a match to TRBD1. This CDR3 spans 15 amino acids. V dropped 5 bases and J dropped 4; count of bases not matched to a gene: 9. In germline, CDR1 is LNHDA, CDR2 SQIVND (reference sequence). CDR3 protein: CASSRTDRVGYGYTF. CDR3 DNA: TGTGCCAGTAGTCGGACGGACAGGGTTGGCTATGGCTACACCTTC.

V is TRBV19 and J is TRBJ2-2; 7 bases fit TRBD2. V trimming: 7 bases; J trimming: 5 bases; junction bases outside the gene matches: 10. The CDR3 covers 15 residues. In germline, CDR1 is LNHDA, CDR2 SQIVND (reference sequence). The CDR3 DNA follows: TGTGCCAGTACCTCTAGCGGTCGGCGGACCGGGGAGCTGTTTTTT. It codes for CASTSSGRRTGELFF. Full variable domain (missing parts from reference TRBV19 and TRBJ2-2): DGGITQSPKYLFRKEGQNVTLSCEQNLNHDAMYWYRQDPGQGLRLIYYSQIVNDFQKGDIAEGYSVSREKKESFPLTVTSAQKNPTAFYLCASTSSGRRTGELFFGEGSRLTVL.

This chain links TRBV19 with TRBJ1-4; 7 bases are a match to TRBD1. Per the germline V gene, CDR1 is LNHDA and CDR2 is SQIVND (reference sequence). With 7 bases clipped from V and 3 bases from J, the junction kept 5 bases outside the gene matches. The CDR3 contains 14 residues. This chain's CDR3 is CASMTGTANEKLFF. CDR3 DNA sequence: TGTGCCAGTATGACCGGGACAGCTAATGAAAAACTGTTTTTT.

The rearrangement joins TRBV6-5 to TRBJ2-3; tentatively, D is TRBD2 (6 bases). Trimming removed 6 bases at V and 2 bases at J, with 12 bases between. Germline CDR1 is MNHEY and CDR2 is SVGAGI. The CDR3 loop spans 14 amino acids. DNA for the CDR3: TGTGCCAGCAGGCCCCGGCGGGACACAGATACGCAGTATTTT. This translates into CASRPRRDTDTQYF.

This clone has a handful of counts. The V call is TRBV7-8, the J call TRBJ2-2; 9 bases fit TRBD1. Germline CDR1 and CDR2: SGHVS and FQNEAQ. V lost 6 bases to trimming and J lost 5 bases; unmatched junction nucleotides: 7. The CDR3 is 15 amino acids. CDR3 bases: TGTGCCAGCAGAAAAGGAGGACAGGGGACCGGGGAGCTGTTTTTT. This sequence encodes CASRKGGQGTGELFF.

This clone has only a few counts. V usage is TRBV2 and J usage is TRBJ2-1; D remains ambiguous. The CDR3 loop spans 15 amino acids. In germline, CDR1 is SNHLY, CDR2 FYNNEI. The V gene lost 11 bases and the J gene lost 10 bases, with 27 bases spanning the gap. CDR3 nucleotide sequence: TGTGCCGGAATACCGATTGACTCCCCCCCTAGAGAGCAGTTCTTC. Protein product: CAGIPIDSPPREQFF.

The chain couples TRBV29-1 to TRBJ1-3, with D unclear. The V end lost 5 bases, the J end lost 0 bases, and 8 bases lay between the germline ends. CDR3 length equals 13 residues. The germline V gene encodes CDR1 SQVTM and CDR2 ANQGSEA. CDR3 sequence (DNA): TGCAGCGTTCGGGATTTCTCTGGAAACACCATATATTTT. Protein product: CSVRDFSGNTIYF. The full variable domain, its missing parts supplied by reference TRBV29-1 and TRBJ1-3, is SAVISQKPSRDICQRGTSLTIQCQVDSQVTMMFWYRQQPGQSLTLIATANQGSEATYESGFVIDKFPISRPNLTFSTLTVSNMSPEDSSIYLCSVRDFSGNTIYFGEGSWLTVV.

The chain carries TRBV5-6 and TRBJ2-3, with D possibly being TRBD2 (5 bases). Germline V gene lookup returns CDR1 SGHDT and CDR2 YYEEEE. This CDR3 has 15 amino acids. V was pared by 1 base and J by 2 bases, with 11 bases between. The CDR3 DNA reads as TGTGCCAGCAGCTTGTTCGGGGTCCCCACAGATACGCAGTATTTT. Translated: CASSLFGVPTDTQYF.

In its sample, this clone was seen once. The chain employs TRBV11-2 and TRBJ2-7; 7 positions match TRBD1. The junction had 11 bases not matched to a gene; V was cut back by 0 bases and J by 9 bases. Per the germline V gene, CDR1 is SGHAT and CDR2 is FQNNGV. The CDR3 has 15 residues. CDR3 sequence (DNA): TGTGCCAGCAGCTTAGATGGGACAGTCGGGCTTGGGCAGTACTTC. Translation gives CASSLDGTVGLGQYF.

This chain connects TRBV7-6 to TRBJ2-1; 8 nucleotides align to TRBD1. Unmatched junction bases numbered 17, after V lost 1 base and J lost 0 bases. In germline, CDR1 is SGHVS, CDR2 FNYEAQ. The CDR3 runs to 21 residues. CDR3 sequence reads: CASSLGGGQASSFGSYNEQFF. The CDR3 DNA follows: TGTGCCAGCAGCTTAGGAGGGGGACAGGCTAGCTCGTTTGGCTCCTACAATGAGCAGTTCTTC.

The chain uses TRBV7-8 and TRBJ1-2, with TRBD1 matching over 9 bases. The CDR3 contains 14 residues. Trimming at V came to 2 bases and at J to 6 bases, leaving 4 bases not matched to a gene. Germline CDR1 SGHVS, CDR2 FQNEAQ. The CDR3: CASSLRDRANGYTF. CDR3 DNA sequence: TGTGCCAGCAGCTTAAGGGACAGGGCGAATGGCTACACCTTC.

The chain is built from TRBV28 and TRBJ2-3; 7 nucleotides line up with TRBD1. Germline V gives CDR1 MDHEN, CDR2 SYDVKM. Trimming cost V 3 bases and J 3 bases; bases outside gene matches: 15. The CDR3 consists of 18 residues. The CDR3 here is CASSLEAGGLDLTDTQYF. CDR3 DNA: TGTGCCAGCAGTTTGGAGGCAGGGGGTCTAGATTTGACAGATACGCAGTATTTT.

The chain has TRBV5-1 and TRBJ1-1; D remains ambiguous. Germline V lookup: CDR1 SGHRS, CDR2 YFSETQ. This CDR3 comprises 13 residues. The V gene lost 5 bases and the J gene lost 10 bases, with 18 bases spanning the gap. The CDR3 spells CASRIGYQEGAFF. The CDR3 DNA is TGCGCCAGCAGAATTGGGTACCAAGAGGGAGCTTTCTTT. The full variable domain, rest sourced from reference TRBV5-1 and TRBJ1-1, is KAGVTQTPRYLIKTRGQQVTLSCSPISGHRSVSWYQQTPGQGLQFLFEYFSETQRNKGNFPGRFSGRQFSNSRSEMNVSTLELGDSALYLCASRIGYQEGAFFGQGTRLTVV.

The V gene is TRBV19, the J gene TRBJ1-1; D ambiguous. Germline CDR1 LNHDA, CDR2 SQIVND (reference sequence). The CDR3 totals 15 residues. With 5 bases removed from V and 3 bases from J, the gap between germline ends came to 16 bases. The CDR3 protein is CASSGGLIQDTEAFF. Written as DNA, the CDR3 is TGTGCCAGTAGTGGAGGACTGATTCAGGACACTGAAGCTTTCTTT.

This clone was picked up one time. This chain joins TRBV5-1 and TRBJ1-4; maybe TRBD1 (5 bases). Between the trimmed V and J ends, which lost 2 bases and 3 bases, there was a span of 11 bases. Per germline, CDR1 SGHRS and CDR2 YFSETQ. The CDR3 loop spans 15 amino acids. CDR3 DNA sequence: TGCGCCAGCAGCTTCAATCCGACAGCTAATGAAAAACTGTTTTTT. Its translation: CASSFNPTANEKLFF.

The CDR3 DNA sequence: TGTGCCAGCAGCACGAGGTGGGACAATGAGCAGTTCTTC. This encodes CASSTRWDNEQFF. V usage is TRBV7-8 and J usage is TRBJ2-1; D remains ambiguous. The germline CDR1 and CDR2 sequences are SGHVS and FQNEAQ. Trimming shortened V by 5 bases and J by 5 bases, and 10 bases separated the two germline ends. The CDR3 covers 13 residues.

The rearrangement joins TRBV7-2 to TRBJ2-2; D might be TRBD2 (5 bases). The CDR3 runs to 16 residues. The germline CDR1 and CDR2 sequences are SGHTA and FQGNSA. V lost 3 bases to trimming and J lost 7 bases, with 18 bases between them. The DNA for the CDR3 is TGTGCCAGCAGCTTGAACGGGGTGGGCTTTGACGGGGAGCTGTTTTTT. It is translated as CASSLNGVGFDGELFF.

The rearrangement links TRBV7-2 to TRBJ1-2, with 7 bases lining up with TRBD1. This CDR3 is built from 16 residues. The ends lost 2 bases at V and 0 bases at J; junction bases unmatched: 6. The germline V gene encodes CDR1 SGHTA and CDR2 FQGNSA. The CDR3 bases are TGTGCCAGCAGCTTATTCGGCAGGGGGTCTAACTATGGCTACACCTTC. Translated: CASSLFGRGSNYGYTF.

The chain links TRBV7-9 to TRBJ2-7; 7 bases are a match to TRBD2. The CDR3 spans 16 residues. Germline loops: CDR1 SEHNR, CDR2 FQNEAQ (reference sequence). Trimming removed 5 bases from V and 2 bases from J; junction bases left unmatched: 12. The CDR3 sequence is CASSPPKSGEPYEQYF. The DNA of the CDR3 is TGTGCCAGCAGCCCCCCTAAAAGCGGGGAACCCTACGAGCAGTACTTC.

The chain is built from TRBV4-2 and TRBJ2-5, with TRBD2 identical over 8 bases. With 2 bases clipped from V and 13 bases from J, the junction kept 12 bases outside the gene matches. Germline assignment: CDR1 LGHNA and CDR2 YNFKEQ. The CDR3 extends over 14 amino acids. CDR3 region: CASSQIQAGAQLYF. The CDR3 DNA sequence: TGTGCCAGCAGCCAAATTCAAGCGGGGGCGCAGTTGTACTTC.

This clone came up a few times. This rearrangement joins TRBV28 to TRBJ2-7, with 11 bases identical to TRBD2. The germline V gene has CDR1 MDHEN and CDR2 SYDVKM. Unmatched junction bases numbered 6, after V lost 6 bases and J lost 2 bases. This CDR3 is 15 amino acids long. The CDR3 loop reads CASRAGTSGTYEQYF. CDR3 DNA sequence: TGTGCCAGCAGGGCCGGGACTAGCGGCACCTACGAGCAGTACTTC. Drawing the rest from reference TRBV28 and TRBJ2-7, the complete variable domain is DVKVTQSSRYLVKRTGEKVFLECVQDMDHENMFWYRQDPGLGLRLIYFSYDVKMKEKGDIPEGYSVSREKKERFSLILESASTNQTSMYLCASRAGTSGTYEQYFGPGTRLTVT.